This T cell receptor (beta chain) was sequenced during a study of metastatic and nonmetastatic thyroid tumors (dated by TCRdb to about 2020). Background for the entire study: Repertoires were compared across peripheral blood and tumor or nodule tissue samples from malignant and benign thyroid patients. Study-wide conclusions, independent of this receptor: TCR beta diversity was reported as significantly higher in malignant tumors than in benign nodules, in both blood and tumor samples.

Before undergoing thyroid surgery, none of the patients had been given any kind of treatment. The study retrospectively analysed patient clinical samples collected from about 2011 to 2018 using T-cell receptor beta sequencing. As for this clone: Its antigen target is currently unknown. No quality values exist for individual bases; no much larger clone is one base distant.

The CDR3 covers 11 residues, taking in both the cysteine and the phenylalanine. The DNA shown is the 33-base CDR3, in frame from base 1. CDR1 and CDR2 were assigned from the germline V gene as MNHNS and SASEGT. The library came from PCR. Sequencing used an Illumina HiSeq 4000. The TCR beta-chain CDR3 region of each patient was profiled by high-throughput sequencing. On the study's bioinformatics: Drawing on CDR3 differences between clinicopathological groups, the researchers built a classifier meant to tell apart patients with distant-metastatic papillary thyroid cancer. The Shannon index was used to measure repertoire diversity, and the Morisita-Horn index was used to measure how similar tumor and blood repertoires were. In-frame beta chains were kept once TCRdb had trimmed the public reads at Q25 with fastp and called clones with MiXCR. The V and J calls shown here were made by TCRdb, not taken from the authors' results. This sample holds 30,000 to 35,000 clones; 25% to 30% were observed only once. The top ten hold 7.8% of the sample.

The sequence was collected from a female donor with papillary thyroid cancer or a benign thyroid nodule (not recorded which). Some clones in this sample may be carry-over from other donors' samples. This receptor chain uses TRBV6-1 and TRBJ2-7; the D segment is perhaps TRBD1 or TRBD2, each sharing 5 matched bases. Sequenced sample: blood. The CDR3 protein is CARSDSAGQYF. The DNA is TGTGCAAGAAGTGACAGCGCGGGGCAGTACTTC.